This TCR beta chain was identified in a study of technical replicates of blood from a few donors. This clone was detected only once. TCRdb's table, derived via immunoSEQ multiplex PCR, lists solely in-frame clones and lacks some. The sample holds 62,000 or so clones; 80% to 90% are singletons and the top ten take around 4.9%. Germline-derived CDR1 and CDR2 are ENHRY and SYGVKD. This CDR3 is built from 16 residues. Trimming at V came to 6 bases and at J to 3 bases, leaving 10 bases not matched to a gene. Material: PBMCs. V is TRBV10-3 and J is TRBJ2-1; 8 bases are a match to TRBD2. The clonotype originates from a human donor in good health. Some clones in this sample may be carry-over from other donors' samples. CDR3 DNA: TGTGCCATCAGCGAAATAAGCGGGAGACTCTACAATGAGCAGTTCTTC. Protein sequence: CAISEISGRLYNEQFF.